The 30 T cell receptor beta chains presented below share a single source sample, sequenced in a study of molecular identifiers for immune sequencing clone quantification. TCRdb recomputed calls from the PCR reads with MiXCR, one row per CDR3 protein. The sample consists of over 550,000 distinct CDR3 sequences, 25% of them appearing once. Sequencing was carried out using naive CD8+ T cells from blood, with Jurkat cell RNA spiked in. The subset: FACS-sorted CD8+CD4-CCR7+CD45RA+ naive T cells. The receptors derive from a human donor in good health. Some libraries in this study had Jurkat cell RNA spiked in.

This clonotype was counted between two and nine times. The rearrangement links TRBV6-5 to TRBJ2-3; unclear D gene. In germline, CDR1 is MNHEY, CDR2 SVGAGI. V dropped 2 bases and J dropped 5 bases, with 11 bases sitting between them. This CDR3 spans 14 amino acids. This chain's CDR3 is CASSYGRVIDTQYF. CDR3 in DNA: TGTGCCAGCAGTTACGGACGAGTAATAGATACGCAGTATTTT.

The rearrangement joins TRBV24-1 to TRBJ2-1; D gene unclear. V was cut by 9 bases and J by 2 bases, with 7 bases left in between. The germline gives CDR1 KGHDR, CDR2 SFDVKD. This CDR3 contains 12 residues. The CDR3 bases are TGTGCCACCGGTTCGGCCTACAATGAGCAGTTCTTC. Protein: CATGSAYNEQFF.

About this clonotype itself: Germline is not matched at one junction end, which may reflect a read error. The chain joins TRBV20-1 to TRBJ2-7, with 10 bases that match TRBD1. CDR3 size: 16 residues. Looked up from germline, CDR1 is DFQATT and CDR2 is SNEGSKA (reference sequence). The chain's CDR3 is CSAKVPGQGRYYVQYF. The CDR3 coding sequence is TGCAGTGCTAAAGTCCCGGGACAGGGGCGGTACTACGTGCAGTACTTC.

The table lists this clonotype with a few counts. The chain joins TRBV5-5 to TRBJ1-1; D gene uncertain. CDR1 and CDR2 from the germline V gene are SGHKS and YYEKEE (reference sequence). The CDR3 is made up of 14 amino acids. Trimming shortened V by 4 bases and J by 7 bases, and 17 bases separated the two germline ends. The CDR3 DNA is TGTGCCAGCAGCCCAGGAATCACAGAGTATGAAGCTTTCTTT. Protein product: CASSPGITEYEAFF.

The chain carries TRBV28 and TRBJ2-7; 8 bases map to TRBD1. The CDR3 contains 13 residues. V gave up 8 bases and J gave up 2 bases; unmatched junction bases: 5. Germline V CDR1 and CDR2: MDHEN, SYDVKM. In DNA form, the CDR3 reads TGTGCCAGCCGGCCAGGGGGCCCCTACGAGCAGTACTTC. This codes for CASRPGGPYEQYF.

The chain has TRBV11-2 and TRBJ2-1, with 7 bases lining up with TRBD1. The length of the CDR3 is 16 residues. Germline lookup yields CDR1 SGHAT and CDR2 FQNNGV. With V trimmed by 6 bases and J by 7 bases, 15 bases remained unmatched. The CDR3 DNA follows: TGTGCCAGCAGTTCGAATCGGGACAAGGGGGCGAATGAGCAGTTCTTC. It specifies CASSSNRDKGANEQFF.

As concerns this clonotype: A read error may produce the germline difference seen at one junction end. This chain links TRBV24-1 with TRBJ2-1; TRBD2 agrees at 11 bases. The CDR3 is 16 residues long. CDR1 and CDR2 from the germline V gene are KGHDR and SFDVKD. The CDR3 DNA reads TGTGCCACCAGTGAACGACTAGCGGGATTCGACAATGAGCAGTCCTTC. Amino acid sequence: CATSERLAGFDNEQSF.

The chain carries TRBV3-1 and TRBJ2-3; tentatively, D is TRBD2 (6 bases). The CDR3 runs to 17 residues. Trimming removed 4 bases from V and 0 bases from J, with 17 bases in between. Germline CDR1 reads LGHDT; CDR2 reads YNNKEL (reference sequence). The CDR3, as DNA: TGTGCCAGCAGCCCCCACCAGGACACTAGCAGCACAGATACGCAGTATTTT. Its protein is CASSPHQDTSSTDTQYF.

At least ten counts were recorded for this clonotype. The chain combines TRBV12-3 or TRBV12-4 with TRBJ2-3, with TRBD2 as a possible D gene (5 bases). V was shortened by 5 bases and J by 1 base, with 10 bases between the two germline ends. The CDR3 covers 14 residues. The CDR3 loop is CASSPLRGTDTQYF. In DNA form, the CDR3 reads TGTGCCAGCAGTCCACTGAGGGGCACAGATACGCAGTATTTT.

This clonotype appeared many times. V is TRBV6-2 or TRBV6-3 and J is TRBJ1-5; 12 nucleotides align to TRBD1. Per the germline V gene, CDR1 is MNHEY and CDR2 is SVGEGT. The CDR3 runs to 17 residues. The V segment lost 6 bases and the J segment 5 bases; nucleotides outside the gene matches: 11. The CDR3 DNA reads TGTGCCAGCAGCTACAATACCGGGACAGGGGGCCATCAGCCCCAGCATTTT. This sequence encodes CASSYNTGTGGHQPQHF.

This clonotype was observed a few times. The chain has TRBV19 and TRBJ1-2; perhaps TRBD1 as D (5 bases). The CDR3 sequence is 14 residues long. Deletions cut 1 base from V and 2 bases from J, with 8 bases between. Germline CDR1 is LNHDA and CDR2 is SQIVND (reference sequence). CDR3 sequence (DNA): TGTGCCAGTAGTATAGTCCCAGGGAACTATGGCTACACCTTC. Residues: CASSIVPGNYGYTF.

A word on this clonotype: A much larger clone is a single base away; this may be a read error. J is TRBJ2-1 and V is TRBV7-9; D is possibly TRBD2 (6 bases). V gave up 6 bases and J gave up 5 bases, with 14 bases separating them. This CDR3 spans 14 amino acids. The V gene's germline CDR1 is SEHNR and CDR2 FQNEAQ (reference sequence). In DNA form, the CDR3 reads TGTGCCAGCAGTTGGAGGGCAGCCCACAATGAGCAGTTCTTC. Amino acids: CASSWRAAHNEQFF. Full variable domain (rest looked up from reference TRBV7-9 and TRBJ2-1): DTGVSQNPRHKITKRGQNVTFRCDPISEHNRLYWYRQTLGQGPEFLTYFQNEAQLEKSRLLSDRFSAERPKGSFSTLEIQRTEQGDSAMYLCASSWRAAHNEQFFGPGTRLTVL.

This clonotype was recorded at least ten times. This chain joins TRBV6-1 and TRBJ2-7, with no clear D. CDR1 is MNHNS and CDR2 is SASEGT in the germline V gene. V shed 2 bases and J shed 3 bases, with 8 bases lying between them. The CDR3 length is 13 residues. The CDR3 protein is CASSEFAFYEQYF. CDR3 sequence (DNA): TGTGCCAGCAGTGAATTTGCCTTCTACGAGCAGTACTTC.

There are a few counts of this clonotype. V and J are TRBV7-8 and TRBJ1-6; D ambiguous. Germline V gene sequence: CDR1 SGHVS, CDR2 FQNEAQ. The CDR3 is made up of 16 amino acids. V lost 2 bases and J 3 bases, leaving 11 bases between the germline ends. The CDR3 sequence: CASSLRQNYYNSPLHF. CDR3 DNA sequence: TGTGCCAGCAGCTTAAGGCAGAACTACTATAATTCACCCCTCCACTTT.

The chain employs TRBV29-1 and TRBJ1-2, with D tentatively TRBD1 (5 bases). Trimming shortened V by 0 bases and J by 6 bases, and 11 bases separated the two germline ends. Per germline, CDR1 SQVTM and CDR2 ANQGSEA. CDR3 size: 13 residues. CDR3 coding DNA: TGCAGCGTTGAAGACTGGCTAGGGGATGGCTACACCTTC. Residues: CSVEDWLGDGYTF.

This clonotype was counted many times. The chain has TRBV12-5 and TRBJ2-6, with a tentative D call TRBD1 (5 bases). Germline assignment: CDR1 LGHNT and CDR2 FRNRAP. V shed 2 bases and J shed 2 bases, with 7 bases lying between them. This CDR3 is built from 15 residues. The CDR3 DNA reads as TGTGCTAGTGGTTTGTTAGGGGCTGGGGCCAACGTCCTGACTTTC. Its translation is CASGLLGAGANVLTF.

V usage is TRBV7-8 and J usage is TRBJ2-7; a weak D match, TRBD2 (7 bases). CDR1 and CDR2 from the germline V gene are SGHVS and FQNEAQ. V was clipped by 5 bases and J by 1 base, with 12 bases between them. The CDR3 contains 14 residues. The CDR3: CASSVGGESYEQYF. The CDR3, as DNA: TGTGCCAGCAGCGTAGGGGGGGAATCCTACGAGCAGTACTTC.

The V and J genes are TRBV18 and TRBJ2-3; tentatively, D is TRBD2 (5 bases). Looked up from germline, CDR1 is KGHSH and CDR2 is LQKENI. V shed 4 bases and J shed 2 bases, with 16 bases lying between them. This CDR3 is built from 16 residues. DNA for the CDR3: TGTGCCAGCTCACATGACTACACCGAATCCACAGATACGCAGTATTTT. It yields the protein CASSHDYTESTDTQYF.

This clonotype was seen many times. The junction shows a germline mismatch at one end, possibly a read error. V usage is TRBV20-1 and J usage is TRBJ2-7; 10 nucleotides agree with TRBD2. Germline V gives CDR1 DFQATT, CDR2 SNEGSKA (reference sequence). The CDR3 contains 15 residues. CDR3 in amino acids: CSARGLAGVFYEQYF. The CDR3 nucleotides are TGCAGTGCCAGAGGCCTAGCGGGAGTATTCTACGAGCAGTACTTC.

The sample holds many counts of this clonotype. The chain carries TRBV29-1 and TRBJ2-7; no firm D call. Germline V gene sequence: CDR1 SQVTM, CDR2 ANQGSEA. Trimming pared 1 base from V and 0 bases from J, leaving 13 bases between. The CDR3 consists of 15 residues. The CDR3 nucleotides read TGCAGCGTTGAAGGAGCAGGCGACATCTCCTACGAGCAGTACTTC. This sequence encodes CSVEGAGDISYEQYF.

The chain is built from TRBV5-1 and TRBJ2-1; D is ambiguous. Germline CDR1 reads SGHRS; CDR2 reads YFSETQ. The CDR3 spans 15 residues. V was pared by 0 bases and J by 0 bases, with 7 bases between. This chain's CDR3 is CASSLDESSYNEQFF. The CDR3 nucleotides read TGCGCCAGCAGCTTGGACGAAAGCTCCTACAATGAGCAGTTCTTC.

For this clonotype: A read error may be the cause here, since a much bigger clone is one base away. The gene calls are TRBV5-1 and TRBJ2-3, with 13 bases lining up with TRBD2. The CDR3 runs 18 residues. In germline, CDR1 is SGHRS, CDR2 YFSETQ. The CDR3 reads CASSLEGTSGISTDTRYF. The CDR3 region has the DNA TGCGCCAGCAGCTTGGAAGGGACTAGCGGGATATCGACAGATACGCGGTATTTT.

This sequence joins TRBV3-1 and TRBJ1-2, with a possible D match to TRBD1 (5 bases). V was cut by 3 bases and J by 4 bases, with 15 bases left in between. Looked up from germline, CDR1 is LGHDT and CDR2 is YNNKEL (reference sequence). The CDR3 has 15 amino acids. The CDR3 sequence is CASSHEAGGSYGYTF. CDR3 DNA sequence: TGTGCCAGCAGCCATGAGGCGGGGGGGTCCTATGGCTACACCTTC.

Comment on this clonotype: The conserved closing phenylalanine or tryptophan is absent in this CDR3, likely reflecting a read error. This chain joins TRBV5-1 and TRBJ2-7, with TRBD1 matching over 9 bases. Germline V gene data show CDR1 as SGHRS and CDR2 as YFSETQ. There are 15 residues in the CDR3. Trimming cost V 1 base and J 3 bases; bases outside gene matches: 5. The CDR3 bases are TGCGCCAGCAGCTTGTACGGGACAGGGAACTACGAGCAGTACCTC. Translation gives CASSLYGTGNYEQYL.

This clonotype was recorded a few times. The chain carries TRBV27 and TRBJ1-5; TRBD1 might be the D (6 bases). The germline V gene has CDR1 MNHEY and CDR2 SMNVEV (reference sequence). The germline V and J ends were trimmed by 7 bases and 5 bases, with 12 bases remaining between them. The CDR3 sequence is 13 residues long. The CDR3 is CASKGRGYQPQHF. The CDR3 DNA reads TGTGCCAGCAAAGGCAGGGGTTATCAGCCCCAGCATTTT.

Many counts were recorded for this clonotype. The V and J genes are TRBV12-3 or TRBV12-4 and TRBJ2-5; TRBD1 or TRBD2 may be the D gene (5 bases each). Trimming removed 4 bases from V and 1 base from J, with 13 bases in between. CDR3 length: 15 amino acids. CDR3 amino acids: CASSSPPGAQETQYF. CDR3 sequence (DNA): TGTGCCAGCAGTTCCCCCCCCGGGGCCCAAGAGACCCAGTACTTC.

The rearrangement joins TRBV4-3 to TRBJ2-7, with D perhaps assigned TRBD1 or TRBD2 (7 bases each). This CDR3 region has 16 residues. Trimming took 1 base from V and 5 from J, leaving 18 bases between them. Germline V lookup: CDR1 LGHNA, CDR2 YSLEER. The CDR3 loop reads CASSQAGGGGFDEQYF. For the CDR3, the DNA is TGCGCCAGCAGCCAAGCGGGGGGAGGGGGCTTCGACGAGCAGTACTTC.

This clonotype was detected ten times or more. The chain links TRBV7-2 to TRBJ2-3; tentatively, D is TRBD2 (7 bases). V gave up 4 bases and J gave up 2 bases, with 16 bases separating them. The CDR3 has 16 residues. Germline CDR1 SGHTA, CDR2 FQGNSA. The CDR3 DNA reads TGTGCCAGCAGCTCTGAACGGGGGGCACCCACAGATACGCAGTATTTT. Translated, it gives CASSSERGAPTDTQYF.

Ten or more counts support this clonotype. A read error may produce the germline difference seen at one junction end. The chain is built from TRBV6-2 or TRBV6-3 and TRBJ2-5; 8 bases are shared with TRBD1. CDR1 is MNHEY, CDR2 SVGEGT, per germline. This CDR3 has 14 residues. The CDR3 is CASSDSGGRETQYF. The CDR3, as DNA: TGTGCCAGCAGTGACTCAGGGGGCCGAGAGACCCAGTACTTC.

CDR3 sequence (DNA): TGCAGCCCCAGGGGCCACCTCTCCTACGAGCAGTACTTC. Its protein is CSPRGHLSYEQYF. This rearrangement joins TRBV20-1 to TRBJ2-7; a weak D match, TRBD1 (6 bases). CDR3 size: 13 residues. The germline CDR1 and CDR2 sequences are DFQATT and SNEGSKA (reference sequence).